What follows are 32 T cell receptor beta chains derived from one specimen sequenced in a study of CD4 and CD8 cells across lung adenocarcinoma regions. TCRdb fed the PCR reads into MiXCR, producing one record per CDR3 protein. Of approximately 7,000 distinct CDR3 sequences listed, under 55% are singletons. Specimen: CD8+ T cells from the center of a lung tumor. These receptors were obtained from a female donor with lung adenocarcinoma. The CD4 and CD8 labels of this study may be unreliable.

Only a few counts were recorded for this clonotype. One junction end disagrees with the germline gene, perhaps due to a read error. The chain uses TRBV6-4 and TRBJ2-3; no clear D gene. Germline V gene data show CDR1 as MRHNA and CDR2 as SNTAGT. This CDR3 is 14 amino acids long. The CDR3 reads CAGSDSLALDTQYF. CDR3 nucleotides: TGTGCGGGCAGTGACTCCCTCGCGTTGGATACCCAGTATTTC.

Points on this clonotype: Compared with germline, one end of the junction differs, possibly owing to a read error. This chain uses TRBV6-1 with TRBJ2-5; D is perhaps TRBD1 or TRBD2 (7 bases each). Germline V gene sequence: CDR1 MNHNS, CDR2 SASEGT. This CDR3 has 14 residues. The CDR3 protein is CASGGGGGPDTQYF. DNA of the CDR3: TGTGCCAGCGGAGGGGGCGGGGGCCCAGATACCCAGTACTTT.

The chain's CDR3 is CASSQTGSQGEKLFF. CDR3 coding DNA: TGCGCCAGCAGCCAGACTGGGAGCCAAGGAGAAAAACTGTTTTTT. The chain uses TRBV5-1 and TRBJ1-4; D is undetermined. The germline V gene has CDR1 SGHRS and CDR2 YFSETQ. The CDR3 spans 15 residues. Trimming shortened V by 4 bases and J by 8 bases, and 18 bases separated the two germline ends. The full variable domain, in which reference TRBV5-1 and TRBJ1-4 provide the parts outside the CDR3, is KAGVTQTPRYLIKTRGQQVTLSCSPISGHRSVSWYQQTPGQGLQFLFEYFSETQRNKGNFPGRFSGRQFSNSRSEMNVSTLELGDSALYLCASSQTGSQGEKLFFGSGTQLSVL.

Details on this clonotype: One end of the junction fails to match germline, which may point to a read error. The CDR3: CASSRGLAVNTQYF. For the CDR3, the DNA is TGTGCCAGCAGCAGGGGACTAGCGGTAAACACTCAGTACTTC. V usage is TRBV7-2 and J usage is TRBJ2-4; 11 nucleotides line up with TRBD2. The CDR3 runs 14 residues. Germline CDR1 and CDR2: SGHTA and FQGNSA.

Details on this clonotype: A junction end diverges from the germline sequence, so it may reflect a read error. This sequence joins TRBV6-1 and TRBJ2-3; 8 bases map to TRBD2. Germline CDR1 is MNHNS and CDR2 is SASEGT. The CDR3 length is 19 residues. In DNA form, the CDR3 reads TGTGCCAGCAGTGAAGCGGTGGGGAGCGGGGGCCTCCCCCAAGATACCCAGTATTTC. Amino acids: CASSEAVGSGGLPQDTQYF.

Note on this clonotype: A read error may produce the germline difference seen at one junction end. CDR3 DNA sequence: TGCCGCAGCACCTGGGTGGGAGGCAAAGACATGCAGTATTTC. As protein: CRSTWVGGKDMQYF. The J gene is TRBJ2-3, the V gene TRBV7-2; a possible D gene is TRBD2 (6 bases). This CDR3 comprises 14 residues. The V gene's germline CDR1 is SGHTA and CDR2 FQGNSA.

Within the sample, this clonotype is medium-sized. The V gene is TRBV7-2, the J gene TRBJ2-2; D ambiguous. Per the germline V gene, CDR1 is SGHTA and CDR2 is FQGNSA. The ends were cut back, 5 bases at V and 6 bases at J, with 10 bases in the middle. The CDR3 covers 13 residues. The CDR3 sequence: CASSPAKAGELFF. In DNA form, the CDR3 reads TGTGCCAGCAGCCCCGCCAAAGCCGGGGAGCTGTTTTTT.

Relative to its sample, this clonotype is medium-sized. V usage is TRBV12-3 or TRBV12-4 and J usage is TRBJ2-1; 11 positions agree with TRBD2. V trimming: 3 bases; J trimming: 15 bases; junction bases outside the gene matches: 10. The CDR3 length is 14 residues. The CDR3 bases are TGTGCCAGCAGTTTGCTAGCGGGGGGCCTACCCGCGTTCTTC. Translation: CASSLLAGGLPAFF.

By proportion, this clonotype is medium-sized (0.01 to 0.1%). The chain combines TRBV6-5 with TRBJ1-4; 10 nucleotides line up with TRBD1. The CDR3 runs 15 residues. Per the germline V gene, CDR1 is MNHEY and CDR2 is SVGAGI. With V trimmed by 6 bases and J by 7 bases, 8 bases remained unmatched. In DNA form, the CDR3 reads TGTGCCAGCAGCGGGACAGGGGACCGGATTGAAAAACTGTTTTTT. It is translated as CASSGTGDRIEKLFF.

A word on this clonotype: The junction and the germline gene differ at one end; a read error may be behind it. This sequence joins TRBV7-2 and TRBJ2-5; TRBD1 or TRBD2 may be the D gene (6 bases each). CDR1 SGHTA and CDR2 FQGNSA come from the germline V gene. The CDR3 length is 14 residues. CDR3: CASTGGRSPDTQYF. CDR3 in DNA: TGTGCGAGCACCGGGGGCCGTAGCCCAGATACCCAGTACTTC.

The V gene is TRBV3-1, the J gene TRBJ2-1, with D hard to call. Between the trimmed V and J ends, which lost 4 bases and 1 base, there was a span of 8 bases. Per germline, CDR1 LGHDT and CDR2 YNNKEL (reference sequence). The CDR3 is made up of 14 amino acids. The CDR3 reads CASSRTESYNEQFF. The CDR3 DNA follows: TGTGCCAGCAGCCGAACGGAATCCTACAATGAGCAGTTCTTC.

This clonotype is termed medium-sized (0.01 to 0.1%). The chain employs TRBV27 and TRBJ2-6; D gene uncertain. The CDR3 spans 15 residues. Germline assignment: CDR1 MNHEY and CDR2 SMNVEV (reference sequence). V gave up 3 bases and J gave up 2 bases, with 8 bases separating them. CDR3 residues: CASSFYSPGANVLTF. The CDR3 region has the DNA TGTGCCAGCAGTTTCTACAGCCCTGGGGCCAACGTCCTGACTTTC.

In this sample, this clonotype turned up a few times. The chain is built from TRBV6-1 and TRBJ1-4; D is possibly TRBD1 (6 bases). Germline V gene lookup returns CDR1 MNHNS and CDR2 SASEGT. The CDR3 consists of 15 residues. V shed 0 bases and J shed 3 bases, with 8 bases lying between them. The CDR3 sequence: CASSEAAGANEKLFF. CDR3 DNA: TGTGCCAGCAGTGAAGCGGCAGGGGCTAATGAAAAACTGTTTTTT.

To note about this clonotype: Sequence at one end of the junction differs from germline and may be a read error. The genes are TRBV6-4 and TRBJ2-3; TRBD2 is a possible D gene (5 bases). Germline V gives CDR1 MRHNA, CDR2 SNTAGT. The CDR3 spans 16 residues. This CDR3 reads CASSDSRGPSTDTQYF. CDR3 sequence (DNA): TGTGCGAGCAGTGACTCGCGCGGGCCTAGCACAGACACGCAGTATTTC.

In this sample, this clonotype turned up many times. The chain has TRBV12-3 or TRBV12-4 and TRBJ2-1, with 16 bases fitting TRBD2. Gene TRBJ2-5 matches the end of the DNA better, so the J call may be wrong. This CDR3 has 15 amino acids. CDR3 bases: TGTGCCAGCCGCGGGACTAGCGGGGGGGGGGAGACCCAGTACTTC. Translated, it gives CASRGTSGGGETQYF.

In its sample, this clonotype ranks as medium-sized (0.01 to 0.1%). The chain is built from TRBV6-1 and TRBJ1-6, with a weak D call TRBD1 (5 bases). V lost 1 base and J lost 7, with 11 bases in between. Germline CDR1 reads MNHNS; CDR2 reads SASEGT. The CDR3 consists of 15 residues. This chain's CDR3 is CASSEVGAQNSPLHF. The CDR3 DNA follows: TGTGCCAGCAGTGAAGTAGGGGCGCAAAATTCACCCCTCCACTTT.

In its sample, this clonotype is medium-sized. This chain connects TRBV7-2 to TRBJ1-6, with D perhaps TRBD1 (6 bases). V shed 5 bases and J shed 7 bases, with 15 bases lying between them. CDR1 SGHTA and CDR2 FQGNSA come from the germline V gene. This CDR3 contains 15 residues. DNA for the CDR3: TGTGCCAGCAGCCCATACTATCAGGGGAATTCACCCCTCCACTTT. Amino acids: CASSPYYQGNSPLHF.

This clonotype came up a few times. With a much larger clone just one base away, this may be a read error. The CDR3 sequence: CASSTGGGNEQYF. In DNA form, the CDR3 reads TGTGCTAGCAGCACGGGGGGCGGAAATGAGCAGTACTTC. The chain has TRBV7-7 and TRBJ2-5; TRBD2 might be the D (7 bases). Germline assignment: CDR1 SSHAT and CDR2 FNYEAQ (reference sequence). The length of the CDR3 is 13 residues.

This chain's CDR3 is CASNTAGVGCTDPETQYF. CDR3 DNA: TGTGCCAGCAACACCGCGGGGGTAGGCTGCACCGACCCAGAGACCCAGTACTTC. The chain employs TRBV6-1 and TRBJ2-5, with 7 bases fitting TRBD2. V shed 7 bases, J shed 4 bases, and the junction held 21 bases outside the gene matches. CDR3 length: 18 residues. Germline assignment: CDR1 MNHNS and CDR2 SASEGT.

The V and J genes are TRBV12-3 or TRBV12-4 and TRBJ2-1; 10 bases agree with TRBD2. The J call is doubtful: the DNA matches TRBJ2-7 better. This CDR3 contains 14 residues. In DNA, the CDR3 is TGTGCCAGCAGGACTAGCGGGTCCAACAATGAGCAGTACTTC. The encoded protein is CASRTSGSNNEQYF.

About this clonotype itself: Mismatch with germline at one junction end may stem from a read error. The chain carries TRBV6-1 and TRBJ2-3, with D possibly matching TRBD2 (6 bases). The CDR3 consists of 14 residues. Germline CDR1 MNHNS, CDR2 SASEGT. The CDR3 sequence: CASSGGTFPETQYF. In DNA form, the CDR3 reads TGTGCCAGCAGTGGGGGGACTTTCCCAGAGACGCAGTACTTT.

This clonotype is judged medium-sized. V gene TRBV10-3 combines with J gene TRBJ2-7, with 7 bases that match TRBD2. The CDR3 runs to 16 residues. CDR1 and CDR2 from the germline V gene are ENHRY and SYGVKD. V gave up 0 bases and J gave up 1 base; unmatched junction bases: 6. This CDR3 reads CAISESGGSVSYEQYF. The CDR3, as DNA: TGTGCCATCAGTGAGTCGGGGGGGTCGGTATCCTACGAGCAGTACTTC.

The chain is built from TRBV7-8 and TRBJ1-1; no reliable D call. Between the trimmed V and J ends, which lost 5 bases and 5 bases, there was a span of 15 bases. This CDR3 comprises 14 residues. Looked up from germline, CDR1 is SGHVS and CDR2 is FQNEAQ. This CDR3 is CASSQQIGGTEAFF. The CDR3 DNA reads TGTGCCAGCAGCCAACAAATAGGTGGGACTGAAGCTTTCTTT.

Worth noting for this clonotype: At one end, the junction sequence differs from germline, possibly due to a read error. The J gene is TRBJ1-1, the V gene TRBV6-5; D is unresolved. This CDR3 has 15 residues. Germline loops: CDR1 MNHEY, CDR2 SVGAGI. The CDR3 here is CASSYPEGSNTEALF. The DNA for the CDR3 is TGTGCCAGCAGTTACCCGGAGGGCTCGAACACTGAAGCTTTATTT.

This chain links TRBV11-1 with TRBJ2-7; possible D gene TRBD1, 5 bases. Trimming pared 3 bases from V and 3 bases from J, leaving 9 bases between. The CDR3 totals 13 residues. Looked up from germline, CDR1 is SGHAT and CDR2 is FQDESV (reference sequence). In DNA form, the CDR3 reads TGTGCCAGCAGCTTCTCGACAGACTACGAGCAGTACTTC. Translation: CASSFSTDYEQYF. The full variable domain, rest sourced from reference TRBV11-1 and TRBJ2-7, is EAEVAQSPRYKITEKSQAVAFWCDPISGHATLYWYRQILGQGPELLVQFQDESVVDDSQLPKDRFSAERLKGVDSTLKIQPAELGDSAMYLCASSFSTDYEQYFGPGTRLTVT.

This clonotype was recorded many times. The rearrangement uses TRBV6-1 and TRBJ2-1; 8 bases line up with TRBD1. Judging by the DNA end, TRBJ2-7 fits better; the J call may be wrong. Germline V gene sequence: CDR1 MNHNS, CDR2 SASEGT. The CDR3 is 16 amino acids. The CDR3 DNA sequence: TGTGCCAGCAGTGAAGCGCCAGGGGGCTCCTACAATGAGCAGTACTTC. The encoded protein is CASSEAPGGSYNEQYF.

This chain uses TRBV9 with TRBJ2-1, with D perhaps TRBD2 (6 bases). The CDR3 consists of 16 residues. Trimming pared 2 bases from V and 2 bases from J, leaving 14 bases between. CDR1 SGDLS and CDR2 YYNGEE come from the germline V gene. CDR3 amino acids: CASSVRSGYPYNEQFF. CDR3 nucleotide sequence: TGTGCCAGCAGCGTTCGAAGCGGGTACCCCTACAATGAGCAGTTCTTC.

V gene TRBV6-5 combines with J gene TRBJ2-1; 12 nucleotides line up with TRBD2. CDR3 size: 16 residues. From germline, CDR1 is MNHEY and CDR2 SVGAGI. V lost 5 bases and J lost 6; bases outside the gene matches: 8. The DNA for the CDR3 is TGTGCCAGCAGTCACCCACTAGCGGGAGGCGGCAATGAGCAGTTCTTC. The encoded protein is CASSHPLAGGGNEQFF.

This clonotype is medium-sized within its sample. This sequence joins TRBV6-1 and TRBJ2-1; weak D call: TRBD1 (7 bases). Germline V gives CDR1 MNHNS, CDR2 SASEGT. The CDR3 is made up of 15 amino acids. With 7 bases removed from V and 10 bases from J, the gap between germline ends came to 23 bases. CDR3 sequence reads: CASTSGGTAGREQFF. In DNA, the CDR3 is TGTGCCAGCACGTCAGGGGGGACTGCAGGACGCGAGCAGTTCTTC.

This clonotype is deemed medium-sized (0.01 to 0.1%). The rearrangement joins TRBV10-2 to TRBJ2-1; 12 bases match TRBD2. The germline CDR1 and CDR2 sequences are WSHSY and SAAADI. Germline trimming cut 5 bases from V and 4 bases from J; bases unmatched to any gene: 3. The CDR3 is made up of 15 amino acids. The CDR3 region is CASSHLAGGYNEQFF. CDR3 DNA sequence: TGCGCCAGCAGTCATCTAGCGGGAGGGTACAATGAGCAGTTCTTC.

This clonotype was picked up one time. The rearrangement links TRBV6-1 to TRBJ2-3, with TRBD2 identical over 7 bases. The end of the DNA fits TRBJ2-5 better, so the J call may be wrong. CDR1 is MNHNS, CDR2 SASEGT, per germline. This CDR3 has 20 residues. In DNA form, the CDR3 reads TGTGCCAGCAGTCCCTCAGACGGGAGGAATGGGGTTTGCGACACAGATACCCAGTACTTC. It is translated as CASSPSDGRNGVCDTDTQYF.

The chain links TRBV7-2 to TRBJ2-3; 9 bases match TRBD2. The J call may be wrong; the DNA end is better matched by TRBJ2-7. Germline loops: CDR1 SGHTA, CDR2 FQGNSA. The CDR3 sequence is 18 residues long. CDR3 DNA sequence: TGTGCCAGCAGCTTAGGGCTAGCGGGGCGGTGGAGCACAGATATGCAGTACTTC. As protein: CASSLGLAGRWSTDMQYF.